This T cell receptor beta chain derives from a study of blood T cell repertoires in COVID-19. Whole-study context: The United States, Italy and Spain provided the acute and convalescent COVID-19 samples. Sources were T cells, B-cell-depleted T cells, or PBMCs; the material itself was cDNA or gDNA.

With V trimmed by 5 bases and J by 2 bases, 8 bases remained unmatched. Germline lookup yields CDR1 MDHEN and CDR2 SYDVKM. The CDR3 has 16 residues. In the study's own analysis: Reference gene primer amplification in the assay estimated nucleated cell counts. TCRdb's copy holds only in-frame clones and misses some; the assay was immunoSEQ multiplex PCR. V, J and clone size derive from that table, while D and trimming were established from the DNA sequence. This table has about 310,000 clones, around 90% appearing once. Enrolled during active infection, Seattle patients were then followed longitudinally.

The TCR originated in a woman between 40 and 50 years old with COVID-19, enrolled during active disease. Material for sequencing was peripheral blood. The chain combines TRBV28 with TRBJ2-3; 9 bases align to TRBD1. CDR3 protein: CASSDRTGAHTDTQYF. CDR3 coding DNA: TGTGCCAGCAGTGATCGGACAGGGGCTCACACAGATACGCAGTATTTT.